Below are 28 T cell receptor beta chains sequenced from a single sample in a study of human T cells and chemical hapten exposure. Stated time point: pre-sensitization, week 0. The sample's treatment: therapeutic diphenylcyclopropenone sensitization with weekly scalp DPC. Using its own MiXCR run on the RACE reads, TCRdb lists one record per CDR3 protein. There are around 260,000 distinct CDR3 sequences in the sample; roughly 8.9% occur only once, and 2% to 2.5% lies in the top ten. The material sequenced was whole blood, taken in connection with sensitization to the hapten diphenylcyclopropenone (DPC). The receptors derive from a woman aged 40 to 55 with alopecia areata. Some clones in this sample may be carry-over from other donors' samples.

On this clonotype itself: A much larger clone lies one base from this, so it may be a read error. This chain links TRBV28 with TRBJ2-3; D gene ambiguous. Trimming left V 2 bases short and J 4 bases short, with 10 bases between. Germline CDR1 is MDHEN and CDR2 is SYDVKM. This CDR3 region has 14 residues. The CDR3, as DNA: TGTGCCAGCAGTTTAGCAAGCCACTCAGATACGCAGTATTTT. Translating it yields CASSLASHSDTQYF.

This chain connects TRBV2 to TRBJ2-7, with D tentatively TRBD1 (5 bases). This CDR3 has 17 residues. Per the germline V gene, CDR1 is SNHLY and CDR2 is FYNNEI. V shed 7 bases and J shed 0 bases, with 22 bases lying between them. The CDR3: CASIALLGAASSYEQYF. The CDR3 DNA is TGTGCCAGCATAGCCCTCTTAGGGGCGGCTAGCTCCTACGAGCAGTACTTC.

This clonotype was seen more than once but under ten times. J is TRBJ2-1 and V is TRBV10-3, with 7 bases lining up with TRBD2. CDR1 is ENHRY and CDR2 is SYGVKD in the germline V gene. The CDR3 has 17 residues. The J segment lost 0 bases and the V segment lost 4 bases, leaving 9 bases of the junction unmatched. CDR3 protein: CAISAASGTSSYNEQFF. The CDR3 DNA reads as TGTGCCATCAGTGCAGCTAGCGGAACGAGCTCCTACAATGAGCAGTTCTTC.

This clonotype was detected a few times. The CDR3 sequence: CASSQGPTDTQYF. The CDR3, as DNA: TGCGCCAGCAGCCAAGGCCCCACAGATACGCAGTATTTT. The chain is built from TRBV4-3 and TRBJ2-3; D is uncertain. The CDR3 sequence is 13 residues long. V gave up 1 base and J gave up 2 bases, with 4 bases separating them. Germline V gene sequence: CDR1 LGHNA, CDR2 YSLEER.

The rearrangement uses TRBV7-9 and TRBJ1-1; TRBD1 might be the D (5 bases). CDR1 SEHNR and CDR2 FQNEAQ come from the germline V gene (reference sequence). This CDR3 spans 14 amino acids. V lost 3 bases, J lost 1 base, and 9 bases lay in between. The CDR3 sequence is CASSFGAGNTEAFF. The CDR3 DNA sequence: TGTGCCAGCAGCTTTGGGGCGGGGAACACTGAAGCTTTCTTT.

This clonotype was detected many times. V usage is TRBV12-3 or TRBV12-4 and J usage is TRBJ2-7, with D unresolved. V was trimmed by 5 bases and J by 6 bases, leaving 11 bases between them. The CDR3 consists of 12 residues. DNA of the CDR3: TGTGCCAGCAGTCCAACGTCCCGCGAGCAGTACTTC. Translation: CASSPTSREQYF.

This clonotype came up a few times. The rearrangement uses TRBV6-5 and TRBJ2-3; D is undetermined. CDR1 MNHEY and CDR2 SVGAGI come from the germline V gene. The CDR3 consists of 15 residues. The ends were cut back, 0 bases at V and 1 base at J, with 8 bases in the middle. The CDR3 nucleotides are TGTGCCAGCAGTTACTCCCACAGCGGCACAGATACGCAGTATTTT. This encodes CASSYSHSGTDTQYF.

This clonotype has a handful of counts. The chain has TRBV11-2 and TRBJ2-3, with 14 nucleotides matching TRBD2. Germline V CDR1 and CDR2: SGHAT, FQNNGV. The CDR3 has 18 residues. With V trimmed by 5 bases and J by 1 base, 8 bases remained unmatched. The CDR3 DNA is TGTGCCAGCAGCCTAGGGACTAGCGGGAGCGGGGGCACAGATACGCAGTATTTT. Amino acid sequence: CASSLGTSGSGGTDTQYF. The whole variable domain, filled in from reference TRBV11-2 and TRBJ2-3, reads EAGVAQSPRYKIIEKRQSVAFWCNPISGHATLYWYQQILGQGPKLLIQFQNNGVVDDSQLPKDRFSAERLKGVDSTLKIQPAKLEDSAVYLCASSLGTSGSGGTDTQYFGPGTRLTVL.

This clonotype turned up a few times. This rearrangement joins TRBV2 to TRBJ2-1, with 9 bases that match TRBD1. Germline-derived CDR1 and CDR2 are SNHLY and FYNNEI. CDR3 length equals 13 residues. Unmatched junction bases numbered 5, after V lost 9 bases and J lost 5 bases. CDR3 nucleotides: TGTGCCAGTGACCGGGACAGGGACAATGAGCAGTTCTTC. Its translation: CASDRDRDNEQFF. Together with reference TRBV2 and TRBJ2-1, the CDR3 gives the full variable domain: EPEVTQTPSHQVTQMGQEVILRCVPISNHLYFYWYRQILGQKVEFLVSFYNNEISEKSEIFDDQFSVERPDGSNFTLKIRSTKLEDSAMYFCASDRDRDNEQFFGPGTRLTVL.

This clonotype was detected ten times or more. This chain links TRBV25-1 with TRBJ2-1; maybe TRBD2 (6 bases). V was pared by 0 bases and J by 0 bases, with 6 bases between. The CDR3 sequence is 15 residues long. Looked up from germline, CDR1 is MGHDK and CDR2 is SYGVNS. As DNA, the CDR3 is TGTGCCAGCAGTGAATACGGGGGCTCCTACAATGAGCAGTTCTTC. This sequence encodes CASSEYGGSYNEQFF.

This clonotype was observed a few times. V gene TRBV28 combines with J gene TRBJ2-7; no firm D call. The CDR3 contains 16 residues. In germline, CDR1 is MDHEN, CDR2 SYDVKM. Trimming removed 5 bases at V and 0 bases at J, with 17 bases between. The CDR3 loop is CASSGEAGHSSYEQYF. The CDR3 coding sequence is TGTGCCAGCAGTGGAGAGGCAGGCCATAGCTCCTACGAGCAGTACTTC.

The sample holds a few counts of this clonotype. The CDR3 here is CSARVQREALNEQFF. CDR3 bases: TGCAGTGCTAGAGTTCAGCGGGAGGCCCTCAATGAGCAGTTCTTC. The chain is built from TRBV20-1 and TRBJ2-1; TRBD2 aligns across 9 bases. Unmatched junction bases numbered 7, after V lost 1 base and J lost 6 bases. Per germline, CDR1 DFQATT and CDR2 SNEGSKA (reference sequence). CDR3 length: 15 amino acids.

In this sample, this clonotype turned up a few times. V usage is TRBV10-3 and J usage is TRBJ2-5, with TRBD2 identical over 12 bases. The CDR3 is 15 residues long. The J segment lost 2 bases and the V segment lost 5 bases, leaving 3 bases of the junction unmatched. In germline, CDR1 is ENHRY, CDR2 SYGVKD. The CDR3 spells CAISPGLAGQETQYF. CDR3 sequence (DNA): TGTGCCATCAGTCCGGGACTAGCGGGTCAAGAGACCCAGTACTTC.

This clonotype was counted only a few times. The chain recombines TRBV5-1 with TRBJ2-5; D is undetermined. Germline loops: CDR1 SGHRS, CDR2 YFSETQ. V was clipped by 4 bases and J by 9 bases, with 28 bases between them. The CDR3 sequence is 17 residues long. The CDR3 nucleotides read TGCGCCAGCAGCCCTGTGGGGTTCGGCCTTGACCCACAGTCCCAGTACTTC. Translation gives CASSPVGFGLDPQSQYF.

This clonotype appeared a few times. This chain joins TRBV5-1 and TRBJ2-1; unclear D gene. Trimming removed 3 bases from V and 2 bases from J, with 12 bases in between. Germline CDR1 SGHRS, CDR2 YFSETQ. This CDR3 comprises 15 residues. The CDR3, as DNA: TGCGCCAGCAGCTCCGAGGACCCCGCCTACAATGAGCAGTTCTTC. Translating it yields CASSSEDPAYNEQFF. Variable domain in full (rest from reference TRBV5-1 and TRBJ2-1): KAGVTQTPRYLIKTRGQQVTLSCSPISGHRSVSWYQQTPGQGLQFLFEYFSETQRNKGNFPGRFSGRQFSNSRSEMNVSTLELGDSALYLCASSSEDPAYNEQFFGPGTRLTVL.

V gene TRBV6-6 combines with J gene TRBJ2-3; 8 bases are shared with TRBD1. V shed 4 bases, J shed 6 bases, and the junction held 3 bases outside the gene matches. CDR3 length: 13 amino acids. Germline lookup yields CDR1 MNHNY and CDR2 SVGAGI (reference sequence). For the CDR3, the DNA is TGTGCCAGCAGTTGGACAGGGAGGGATACGCAGTATTTT. Its protein product is CASSWTGRDTQYF.

This clonotype occurred a few times. The V gene is TRBV7-9, the J gene TRBJ2-7; tentative D call: TRBD1 (6 bases). V dropped 4 bases and J dropped 6 bases, with 16 bases sitting between them. CDR1 and CDR2 (germline): SEHNR, FQNEAQ (reference sequence). This CDR3 region has 14 residues. The CDR3 loop is CASSSSLGAGEQYF. In DNA form, the CDR3 reads TGTGCCAGCAGCTCCAGTCTGGGGGCCGGCGAGCAGTACTTC.

This clonotype was counted only a few times. V gene TRBV12-3 or TRBV12-4 combines with J gene TRBJ1-4; D perhaps matches TRBD1 (5 bases). V shed 6 bases and J shed 7 bases, with 12 bases lying between them. This CDR3 comprises 13 residues. In DNA form, the CDR3 reads TGTGCCAGCAGCCTCGATGGGGGTGAAAAACTGTTTTTT. Amino acids: CASSLDGGEKLFF.

In this sample, this clonotype turned up a few times. V and J are TRBV6-5 and TRBJ1-2; 7 bases line up with TRBD1. Per the germline V gene, CDR1 is MNHEY and CDR2 is SVGAGI. The CDR3 sequence is 15 residues long. After removal of 0 bases from V and 3 bases from J, the junction contained 4 bases not matched to a gene. CDR3 residues: CASSYSTGLHYGYTF. CDR3 bases: TGTGCCAGCAGTTACTCGACAGGGCTTCACTATGGCTACACCTTC.

This clonotype was seen a handful of times. The J gene is TRBJ2-5, the V gene TRBV5-6; tentatively, D is TRBD2 (6 bases). The CDR3 sequence is 15 residues long. The germline gives CDR1 SGHDT, CDR2 YYEEEE. The V gene lost 6 bases and the J gene lost 5 bases, with 20 bases spanning the gap. The CDR3 DNA reads as TGTGCCAGCATACTTCGGGGTAGCGGTGGGGAGACCCAGTACTTC. Translating it yields CASILRGSGGETQYF.

This clonotype has only a few counts. The gene calls are TRBV11-2 and TRBJ2-5; no clear D. This CDR3 has 14 residues. Germline V gene lookup returns CDR1 SGHAT and CDR2 FQNNGV. V was shortened by 3 bases and J by 3 bases, with 11 bases between the two germline ends. CDR3 region: CASSFNPGKETQYF. Written as DNA, the CDR3 is TGTGCCAGCAGCTTTAATCCGGGCAAAGAGACCCAGTACTTC.

This clonotype was picked up many times. The CDR3: CASSTWTGRLEQYF. DNA of the CDR3: TGTGCCAGCAGCACCTGGACAGGGCGGCTCGAGCAGTACTTC. The chain employs TRBV27 and TRBJ2-7; 8 nucleotides line up with TRBD1. This CDR3 is 14 amino acids long. Germline CDR1 MNHEY, CDR2 SMNVEV (reference sequence). J gave up 6 bases and V 6 bases, and 10 bases lay outside the gene matches.

This clonotype was detected a few times. This chain joins TRBV5-1 and TRBJ1-6, with 7 nucleotides matching TRBD1. V was pared by 2 bases and J by 7 bases, with 9 bases of the junction left unmatched. Germline V lookup: CDR1 SGHRS, CDR2 YFSETQ. The CDR3 extends over 16 amino acids. CDR3 sequence reads: CASSFQPQGMNSPLHF. Here the CDR3 DNA reads TGCGCCAGCAGCTTCCAACCACAGGGGATGAATTCACCCCTCCACTTT. The full variable domain, rest sourced from reference TRBV5-1 and TRBJ1-6, is KAGVTQTPRYLIKTRGQQVTLSCSPISGHRSVSWYQQTPGQGLQFLFEYFSETQRNKGNFPGRFSGRQFSNSRSEMNVSTLELGDSALYLCASSFQPQGMNSPLHFGNGTRLTVT.

The CDR3 nucleotides are TGTGCCTCCAGGGACACAGATACGCAGTATTTT. Its translation: CASRDTDTQYF. The rearrangement uses TRBV10-3 and TRBJ2-3; D might be TRBD1 (5 bases). Trimming left V 11 bases short and J 2 bases short, with 8 bases between. The CDR3 is 11 amino acids. CDR1 is ENHRY and CDR2 is SYGVKD in the germline V gene.

There are a few counts of this clonotype. The rearrangement joins TRBV20-1 to TRBJ2-1; D is unresolved. The CDR3 is 10 residues long. Per the germline V gene, CDR1 is DFQATT and CDR2 is SNEGSKA (reference sequence). For the CDR3, the DNA is TGCAGCGCGAATCACAATGAGCAGTTCTTC. Translating it yields CSANHNEQFF.

This clonotype showed up just a few times. J is TRBJ2-7 and V is TRBV7-8; 12 nucleotides agree with TRBD2. Germline V gives CDR1 SGHVS, CDR2 FQNEAQ. V shed 5 bases and J 4 bases; nucleotides not matched to a gene: 15. The CDR3 loop spans 18 amino acids. The CDR3 here is CASSLVLSASGREYEQYF. The DNA of the CDR3 is TGTGCCAGCAGCCTAGTTCTCAGCGCTAGCGGGAGGGAGTACGAGCAGTACTTC. The full variable domain, completed using reference TRBV7-8 and TRBJ2-7, is GAGVSQSPRYKVAKRGQDVALRCDPISGHVSLFWYQQALGQGPEFLTYFQNEAQLDKSGLPSDRFFAERPEGSVSTLKIQRTQQEDSAVYLCASSLVLSASGREYEQYFGPGTRLTVT.

There are a few counts of this clonotype. The chain has TRBV29-1 and TRBJ2-5; TRBD2 might be the D (6 bases). In germline, CDR1 is SQVTM, CDR2 ANQGSEA. V shed 7 bases and J shed 5 bases, with 14 bases lying between them. The CDR3 covers 12 residues. The CDR3 nucleotides are TGCAGCGCCGGGGGAGATTGGGAGACCCAGTACTTC. This codes for CSAGGDWETQYF.

This clonotype was counted ten times or more. This chain uses TRBV28 with TRBJ1-5; the D gene is possibly TRBD1 (5 bases). From germline, CDR1 is MDHEN and CDR2 SYDVKM. V dropped 3 bases and J dropped 6 bases, with 18 bases sitting between them. The CDR3 sequence is 16 residues long. CDR3 region: CASSFSRGVWGQPQHF. In nucleotides, the CDR3 is TGTGCCAGCAGTTTCTCCCGAGGGGTGTGGGGTCAGCCCCAGCATTTT.